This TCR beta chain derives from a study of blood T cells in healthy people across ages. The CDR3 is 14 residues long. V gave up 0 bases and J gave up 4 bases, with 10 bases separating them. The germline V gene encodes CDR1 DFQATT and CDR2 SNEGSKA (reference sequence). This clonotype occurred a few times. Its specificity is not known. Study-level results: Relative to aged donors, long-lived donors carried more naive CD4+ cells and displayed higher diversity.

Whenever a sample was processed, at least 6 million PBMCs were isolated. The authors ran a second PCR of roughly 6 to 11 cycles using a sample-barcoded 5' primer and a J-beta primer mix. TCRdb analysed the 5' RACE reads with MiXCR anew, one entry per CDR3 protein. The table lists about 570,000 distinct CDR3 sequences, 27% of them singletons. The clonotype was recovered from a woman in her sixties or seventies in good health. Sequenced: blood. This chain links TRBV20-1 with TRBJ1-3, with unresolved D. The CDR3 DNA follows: TGCAGTGCTAGAGATCCGCAAGGGGGAAACACCATATATTTT. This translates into CSARDPQGGNTIYF.